This TCR beta chain was captured in a study of T cells in Graves' hyperthyroidism and ophthalmopathy. Study-wide results and limits: The model anticipated ophthalmopathy a median about 7 months pre-onset.

PBMCs were sourced from less than 12 ml fresh peripheral blood. This CDR3 has 16 residues. Unmatched junction bases numbered 9, after V lost 1 base and J lost 5 bases. Germline CDR1 reads MNHEY; CDR2 reads SMNVEV (reference sequence). Amplification of TCR beta CDR3 regions was performed using RNA transcripts as template. The HTBI set primed first-round TCR CDR3 RT-PCR. TCRdb re-called the multiplex PCR reads through MiXCR, storing one row per CDR3 protein. The sample holds about 590,000 distinct CDR3 sequences; more than 13% are singletons and the top ten take around 7%. A word on this clonotype: Antigen unknown.

Source material: blood. The source is a woman aged 18 to 35 with Graves' ophthalmopathy. The chain recombines TRBV27 with TRBJ2-7, with 9 bases identical to TRBD1. CDR3 loop: CASSLYPGQGPNEQYF. In DNA form, the CDR3 reads TGTGCCAGCAGTTTATACCCCGGACAGGGGCCTAACGAGCAGTACTTC.